This T cell receptor (beta chain) comes out of a study of human T cells and chemical hapten exposure. About the study: Readings were taken at 6 days from patch tests that had applied 0.01% DPC to the upper back. Alopecia universalis, totalis or areata was present in patients who were mostly female.

Study findings and constraints: A positive correlation with patch test score was found for PT1 expanded TCR counts.

Ten or more counts support this clonotype. Its target is unknown. There are 14 residues in the CDR3. Time point of the sample: pre-sensitization, week 0. Specified treatment: therapeutic diphenylcyclopropenone sensitization with weekly scalp DPC. The study enrolled 18 to 70-year-old alopecia patients suitable for DPC. One entry per CDR3 protein results from TCRdb running MiXCR on the RACE reads. This sample carries under 400,000 distinct CDR3 sequences, 4.5% to 6% of them seen once, and the ten largest clones take 2.6%. V is TRBV21-1 and J is TRBJ1-2. TRBV21-1 is a documented pseudogene. Sample: whole blood, taken in connection with sensitization to the hapten diphenylcyclopropenone (DPC). The TCR comes from a woman in her fifties or sixties with alopecia areata. Some clones in this sample may be carry-over from other donors' samples. The CDR3 protein is CASSKVGRVKGYTF. CDR3 DNA: TGTGCCAGCAGCAAAGTTGGACGGGTTAAGGGCTACACCTTC.